This TCR beta chain originates from a study of blood T cell repertoires in COVID-19. The CDR3 length is 16 residues. The V end was cut by 4 bases, the J end by 4 bases, with 16 bases between. Germline V lookup: CDR1 SGHAT, CDR2 FQNNGV. Recruitment covered roughly 22 US areas and drew participants whose ages spanned roughly 18 to 89 years. TCRdb's copy holds only in-frame clones and misses some; the assay was immunoSEQ multiplex PCR. The sample has under 150,000 clones, roughly 84% seen once; the top ten hold around 5.5%. V is TRBV11-2 and J is TRBJ2-2; D perhaps matches TRBD2 (6 bases). This sequence originates from a middle-aged man with acute COVID-19. Material for sequencing was PBMCs or T cells enriched from blood (not recorded which). The CDR3 loop is CASSSTASAFTGELFF. CDR3 nucleotides: TGTGCCAGCAGCTCAACGGCTAGCGCCTTCACCGGGGAGCTGTTTTTT.